One and the same sample provided the 20 T cell receptor beta chains below, sequenced in a study of PD-1 blockade in classical Hodgkin lymphoma. Only in-frame clones appear in the TCRdb table, and some are missing; sequencing was by immunoSEQ multiplex PCR. Counted here are 90,000 or so clones, about 90% occurring once; the ten biggest clones make up roughly 2.6%. Brentuximab vedotin exposure varied among the patients, all of whom had relapsed after autologous stem cell transplantation. Source: peripheral blood mononuclear cells (PBMCs), taken before the second cycle of nivolumab. The source is a human donor with classical Hodgkin lymphoma.

The V and J genes are TRBV10-3 and TRBJ1-2; no definite D call. The V and J ends lost 4 bases and 5 bases respectively, with 17 bases between them. The germline CDR1 and CDR2 sequences are ENHRY and SYGVKD. This CDR3 is built from 15 residues. The CDR3: CAISGHRGIRYGYTF. The DNA of the CDR3 is TGTGCCATCAGTGGGCACAGAGGAATTCGGTATGGCTACACCTTC.

J is TRBJ2-7 and V is TRBV10-1, with unresolved D. Between the trimmed V and J ends, which lost 2 bases and 4 bases, there was a span of 12 bases. The CDR3 runs to 14 residues. CDR1 is WNHNN, CDR2 SYGVQD, per germline (reference sequence). The CDR3: CASSETLLGYEQYF. CDR3 in DNA: TGCGCCAGCAGTGAGACCCTCCTCGGGTACGAGCAGTACTTC.

This chain uses TRBV4-1 with TRBJ2-4, with 7 bases fitting TRBD1. The CDR3 is made up of 18 amino acids. CDR1 is MGHRA, CDR2 YSYEKL, per germline. With V trimmed by 0 bases and J by 0 bases, 8 bases remained unmatched. DNA for the CDR3: TGCGCCAGCAGCCAAGATCGGACAGGACCTATAGCCAAAAACATTCAGTACTTC. This translates into CASSQDRTGPIAKNIQYF.

The CDR3 DNA reads as TGTGCCAGCAGGACTAGCGGCTCCCCGACGGAGACCCAGTACTTC. This encodes CASRTSGSPTETQYF. V and J are TRBV5-4 and TRBJ2-5; 9 bases align to TRBD2. Looked up from germline, CDR1 is SGHNT and CDR2 is YYREEE (reference sequence). This CDR3 has 15 amino acids. V shed 5 bases, J shed 5 bases, and the junction held 10 bases outside the gene matches.

The gene calls are TRBV18 and TRBJ1-4, with 9 bases that match TRBD1. The germline CDR1 and CDR2 sequences are KGHSH and LQKENI. The CDR3 runs 16 residues. With V trimmed by 5 bases and J by 8 bases, 12 bases remained unmatched. CDR3 amino acids: CASSTISGQGREKLFF. CDR3 nucleotides: TGTGCCAGCTCAACGATTTCCGGACAGGGGAGGGAAAAACTGTTTTTT. The complete variable domain, with remaining parts taken from reference TRBV18 and TRBJ1-4, reads NAGVMQNPRHLVRRRGQEARLRCSPMKGHSHVYWYRQLPEEGLKFMVYLQKENIIDESGMPKERFSAEFPKEGPSILRIQQVVRGDSAAYFCASSTISGQGREKLFFGSGTQLSVL.

This clone is a singleton in its sample. The chain carries TRBV28 and TRBJ1-2, with 8 bases matching TRBD1. Trimming cost V 5 bases and J 6 bases; bases outside gene matches: 11. The CDR3 totals 15 residues. Germline V gene lookup returns CDR1 MDHEN and CDR2 SYDVKM. CDR3 amino acids: CASSQRSGTGDGYTF. The CDR3 DNA sequence: TGTGCCAGCAGTCAAAGATCCGGGACAGGTGATGGCTACACCTTC.

J is TRBJ1-3 and V is TRBV10-3; D is ambiguous. Trimming removed 4 bases from V and 0 bases from J, with 7 bases in between. Germline V lookup: CDR1 ENHRY, CDR2 SYGVKD. The CDR3 covers 14 residues. The DNA of the CDR3 is TGTGCCATCAGTGTCAGCGTCTCTGGAAACACCATATATTTT. Amino acid sequence: CAISVSVSGNTIYF.

The chain has TRBV9 and TRBJ2-7, with D possibly being TRBD2 (6 bases). This CDR3 spans 15 amino acids. Germline V gene sequence: CDR1 SGDLS, CDR2 YYNGEE. V lost 2 bases to trimming and J lost 5 bases, with 17 bases between them. CDR3 sequence reads: CASSVYGDSVNEQYF. The CDR3 DNA reads as TGTGCCAGCAGCGTGTACGGGGACTCCGTTAACGAGCAGTACTTC.

The chain has TRBV4-1 and TRBJ1-2; D gene ambiguous. This CDR3 is built from 14 residues. V lost 3 bases, J lost 4 bases, and 12 bases lay in between. Per germline, CDR1 MGHRA and CDR2 YSYEKL. Here the CDR3 reads CASSHVAQTYGYTF. As DNA, the CDR3 is TGCGCCAGCAGCCATGTAGCACAGACCTATGGCTACACCTTC.

The chain couples TRBV7-3 to TRBJ2-1; possibly TRBD2 for D (5 bases). The CDR3 has 15 residues. V was clipped by 5 bases and J by 0 bases, with 11 bases between them. Germline V gives CDR1 SGHTA, CDR2 FQGTGA. CDR3: CASSLQLASYNEQFF. CDR3 in DNA: TGTGCCAGCAGCCTACAGCTAGCCTCCTACAATGAGCAGTTCTTC.

As DNA, the CDR3 is TGTGCCAGCAACCCCCTCATCGGTTCTGGAAACACCATATATTTT. Translating gives CASNPLIGSGNTIYF. The chain links TRBV28 to TRBJ1-3; D is undetermined. The length of the CDR3 is 15 residues. In germline, CDR1 is MDHEN, CDR2 SYDVKM. The V end was cut by 7 bases, the J end by 1 base, with 14 bases between. The variable domain in full, completed from reference TRBV28 and TRBJ1-3, reads DVKVTQSSRYLVKRTGEKVFLECVQDMDHENMFWYRQDPGLGLRLIYFSYDVKMKEKGDIPEGYSVSREKKERFSLILESASTNQTSMYLCASNPLIGSGNTIYFGEGSWLTVV.

The table lists this clone with a count of one. The V call is TRBV19, the J call TRBJ2-7; 9 nucleotides align to TRBD2. V gave up 5 bases and J gave up 2 bases; unmatched junction bases: 10. CDR1 LNHDA and CDR2 SQIVND come from the germline V gene (reference sequence). CDR3 length equals 16 residues. CDR3 sequence reads: CASSGTVAGAPYEQYF. CDR3 sequence (DNA): TGTGCCAGTAGTGGCACCGTAGCGGGAGCTCCCTACGAGCAGTACTTC.

V and J are TRBV7-9 and TRBJ2-5, with 8 bases identical to TRBD2. The J call is in doubt because the DNA end fits TRBJ2-7 better. Germline assignment: CDR1 SEHNR and CDR2 FQNEAQ (reference sequence). This CDR3 has 14 residues. In DNA form, the CDR3 reads TGTGCCAGCAGCGACCTTCGGGAGGGAGACGAGCAGTACTTC. Residues: CASSDLREGDEQYF.

The CDR3 region has the DNA TGTGCCAGCAGGGTGGGGGGGACCATGAACACTGAAGCTTTCTTT. Its protein is CASRVGGTMNTEAFF. This chain links TRBV27 with TRBJ1-1; a weak D match, TRBD1 (5 bases). Trimming cost V 6 bases and J 0 bases, with 14 bases left between them. CDR3 size: 15 residues. From germline, CDR1 is MNHEY and CDR2 SMNVEV (reference sequence).

The gene calls are TRBV27 and TRBJ2-2; D call uncertain. The V end was cut by 5 bases, the J end by 6 bases, with 25 bases between. The CDR3 runs to 18 residues. Per the germline V gene, CDR1 is MNHEY and CDR2 is SMNVEV (reference sequence). Here the CDR3 reads CASSNLPLGLDNAGELFF. In DNA, the CDR3 is TGTGCCAGCAGTAACCTCCCCCTTGGGCTAGACAATGCCGGGGAGCTGTTTTTT.

The chain uses TRBV27 and TRBJ1-5, with D maybe TRBD1 (6 bases). Germline CDR1 reads MNHEY; CDR2 reads SMNVEV (reference sequence). The CDR3 length is 13 residues. Trimming removed 6 bases from V and 4 bases from J, with 10 bases in between. The CDR3 DNA sequence: TGTGCCAGCAGCTACAGGGTTAATCAGCCCCAGCATTTT. Protein product: CASSYRVNQPQHF.

The V and J genes are TRBV7-9 and TRBJ2-1; 12 bases align to TRBD1. The V gene end was trimmed by 5 bases and the J gene end by 4 bases; junction bases not matched to a gene: 15. Germline V gene sequence: CDR1 SEHNR, CDR2 FQNEAQ (reference sequence). This CDR3 contains 19 residues. Written as DNA, the CDR3 is TGTGCCAGCAGCCAAACCGGGACAGGGGGCGCATATAGTTACAATGAGCAGTTCTTC. It is translated as CASSQTGTGGAYSYNEQFF. Together with reference TRBV7-9 and TRBJ2-1, the CDR3 gives the full variable domain: DTGVSQNPRHKITKRGQNVTFRCDPISEHNRLYWYRQTLGQGPEFLTYFQNEAQLEKSRLLSDRFSAERPKGSFSTLEIQRTEQGDSAMYLCASSQTGTGGAYSYNEQFFGPGTRLTVL.

V is TRBV28 and J is TRBJ2-1, with 8 bases identical to TRBD1. V gave up 4 bases and J gave up 4 bases; unmatched junction bases: 6. Germline V CDR1 and CDR2: MDHEN, SYDVKM. This CDR3 is 15 amino acids long. The chain's CDR3 is CASSSQGGGYNEQFF. The CDR3 DNA sequence: TGTGCCAGCAGTTCACAGGGGGGAGGTTACAATGAGCAGTTCTTC.

This chain joins TRBV6-6 and TRBJ1-1, with a weak D call TRBD1 (5 bases). The CDR3 loop spans 14 amino acids. Looked up from germline, CDR1 is MNHNY and CDR2 is SVGAGI (reference sequence). V lost 2 bases to trimming and J lost 5 bases, with 12 bases between them. CDR3 sequence reads: CASSYEGPGTEAFF. As DNA, the CDR3 is TGTGCCAGCAGTTACGAGGGGCCGGGGACTGAAGCTTTCTTT.

The table lists this clone with a few counts. The genes are TRBV9 and TRBJ1-1, with D perhaps matching TRBD1 (6 bases). V lost 7 bases and J lost 4, with 14 bases in between. The CDR3 is 13 residues long. Germline CDR1 and CDR2: SGDLS and YYNGEE. The CDR3 nucleotides read TGTGCCAGCGGAGGACAGAGGGGCACTGAAGCTTTCTTT. As protein: CASGGQRGTEAFF.